This T cell receptor beta chain was retrieved from a study of T cell responses to AZD1222 COVID-19 vaccine. The germline V gene has CDR1 MNHEY and CDR2 SMNVEV (reference sequence). With V trimmed by 7 bases and J by 6 bases, 9 bases remained unmatched. The CDR3 consists of 14 residues. Notes on the study in general: Only five or six AZD1222 recipients tested seropositive at baseline.

To note about this clone: Its target is unknown.

The data were produced by immunoSEQ multiplex PCR, yet TCRdb's version contains in-frame clones alone and is incomplete. Of 88,000 or so clones listed, about nine tenths are singletons. The sample consisted of peripheral blood, taken on day 0 of AZD1222 vaccination. The chain links TRBV27 to TRBJ1-1; 9 nucleotides align to TRBD1. The sequence came from an adult in good health. The CDR3 nucleotides are TGTGCCAGCACCTTACAGGGGGCCCCCTCTGAAGCTTTCTTT. This sequence encodes CASTLQGAPSEAFF.